A selection of T cell receptor beta chains follows, all from one sample in a study of blood T cells in healthy people across ages. A single record per CDR3 protein comes from TCRdb applying MiXCR to the 5' RACE reads. The sample comprises around 900,000 distinct CDR3 sequences, around 26% of which are singletons, and roughly 17% rests with the top ten. Source material: blood. All receptors come from a woman of 80 years or more in good health. Each CDR3 is given with its conserved first and last residue. D genes are given only for firm matches. Size tells how often a clone was seen (once, few, many) or the class of an expanded clone, and some rows leave it out.

TRBD1,TRBJ1-2,many,15,TRBV28,CASSFTGQGHYGYTF,TGTGCCAGCAGTTTCACAGGACAGGGCCACTATGGCTACACCTTC
-,TRBJ1-2,many,12,TRBV7-2,CASSLDNYGYTF,TGTGCCAGCAGCTTAGACAACTATGGCTACACCTTC
TRBD1,TRBJ2-2,few,15,TRBV6-5,CASSWTGGNTGELFF,TGTGCCAGCAGTTGGACAGGGGGCAACACCGGGGAGCTGTTTTTT
-,TRBJ2-7,-,14,TRBV12-3/TRBV12-4,CASTLSLVVHEQYF,TGTGCCAGCACCCTAAGTTTGGTGGTCCACGAGCAGTACTTC
-,TRBJ2-3,many,13,TRBV20-1,CSASLGSTDTQYF,TGCAGTGCTAGTCTGGGCAGCACAGATACGCAGTATTTT
-,TRBJ1-6,few,17,TRBV27,CASSSLRGRLDNSPLHF,TGTGCCAGCAGTTCTCTCCGGGGGCGCCTTGATAATTCACCCCTCCACTTT
-,TRBJ2-5,few,16,TRBV20-1,CSARDPITEFIHPLFF,TGCAGTGCTAGAGATCCGATAACGGAGTTTATCCACCCTCTGTTCTTC
-,TRBJ2-7,-,18,TRBV7-2,CASSTPSRGGSSYNEQYF,TGTGCCAGCAGCACGCCTAGCAGGGGGGGGAGCTCCTACAATGAGCAGTACTTC
-,TRBJ2-1,few,13,TRBV6-2/TRBV6-3,CASSANDRNEQFF,TGTGCCAGCAGTGCAAACGACCGCAATGAGCAGTTCTTC
-,TRBJ1-1,-,14,TRBV28,CASSPPGGSTEAFF,TGTGCCAGCAGCCCCCCTGGGGGATCGACTGAAGCTTTCTTT
-,TRBJ2-1,many,11,TRBV20-1,CSASKNNEQFF,TGCAGTGCGTCAAAGAACAATGAGCAGTTCTTC
TRBD2,TRBJ2-2,-,16,TRBV6-1,CASTPRGLAPTGELFF,TGTGCCAGCACCCCAAGGGGACTAGCACCCACCGGGGAGCTGTTTTTT
TRBD1,TRBJ1-1,once,16,TRBV20-1,CSASGQGISSNTEAFF,TGCAGTGCATCCGGACAGGGGATTTCATCGAACACTGAAGCTTTCTTT
-,TRBJ1-2,many,16,TRBV4-3,CASSQVRADYNYGYTF,TGCGCCAGCAGCCAAGTAAGGGCTGACTATAACTATGGCTACACCTTC
TRBD2,TRBJ2-1,many,18,TRBV20-1,CSARTASGGAVRQYEQFF,TGCAGTGCTAGAACGGCTAGCGGGGGGGCTGTTCGTCAATATGAGCAGTTCTTC
-,TRBJ2-2,few,16,TRBV12-3/TRBV12-4,CASSRDWVGGTGELFF,TGTGCCAGCAGCCGGGACTGGGTGGGTGGCACCGGGGAGCTGTTTTTT
TRBD2,TRBJ2-7,many,16,TRBV7-2,CASSATSGGNSYEQYF,TGTGCCAGCAGCGCCACTAGCGGGGGAAACTCCTACGAGCAGTACTTC
-,TRBJ2-7,few,15,TRBV18,CASSPGHDNGYEQYF,TGTGCCAGCTCACCAGGGCATGACAACGGATACGAGCAGTACTTC
-,TRBJ1-3,-,15,TRBV11-2,CASSLIRGSGNTIYF,TGTGCCAGCAGCTTGATTCGTGGCTCTGGAAACACCATATATTTT
-,TRBJ2-5,many,15,TRBV9,CASSATTGFRETQYF,TGTGCCAGCAGCGCAACCACAGGGTTCCGGGAGACCCAGTACTTC
TRBD2,TRBJ2-1,many,14,TRBV20-1,CSALPFAGGDEQFF,TGCAGTGCCCTCCCCTTTGCCGGGGGGGATGAGCAGTTCTTC
-,TRBJ2-3,many,16,TRBV12-3/TRBV12-4,CASSFFQGRGTDTQYF,TGTGCCAGCAGTTTCTTCCAGGGACGGGGCACAGATACGCAGTATTTT
-,TRBJ1-1,few,13,TRBV25-1,CASSEYMNTEAFF,TGTGCCAGCAGTGAATATATGAACACTGAAGCTTTCTTT
-,TRBJ2-1,-,13,TRBV5-5,CASSLIPAPEQFF,TGTGCCAGCAGCCTAATTCCAGCGCCGGAGCAGTTCTTC
-,TRBJ1-2,many,13,TRBV11-2,CASSFGGANGYTF,TGTGCCAGCAGCTTTGGGGGCGCGAATGGCTACACCTTC
-,TRBJ2-1,-,16,TRBV19,CASSIAPGEIYNEQFF,TGTGCCAGTAGTATAGCCCCAGGGGAGATCTACAATGAGCAGTTCTTC
-,TRBJ2-3,-,16,TRBV12-3/TRBV12-4,CARSLPRGDGADTQYF,TGTGCCCGCAGCCTTCCTCGAGGGGATGGAGCAGATACGCAGTATTTT
TRBD2,TRBJ2-3,many,16,TRBV20-1,CSAGTSGVLRTDTQYF,TGCAGTGCTGGAACTAGCGGCGTCCTACGCACAGATACGCAGTATTTT
TRBD1,TRBJ1-1,-,15,TRBV6-7,CASSYSTGEGTEAFF,TGTGCCAGCAGTTACTCGACAGGGGAAGGAACTGAAGCTTTCTTT
-,TRBJ1-3,-,13,TRBV20-1,CSAPSGIGNTIYF,TGCAGTGCTCCCTCAGGGATTGGAAACACCATATATTTT
TRBD2,TRBJ2-5,few,15,TRBV11-2,CASSPGGAFFIEQYF,TGTGCCAGCAGCCCCGGGGGGGCCTTCTTCATTGAGCAGTACTTC
-,TRBJ2-7,-,12,TRBV2,CASRTNSYEQYF,TGTGCCAGCAGAACGAACTCCTACGAGCAGTACTTC
TRBD1,TRBJ1-1,-,18,TRBV4-2,CASSQTGTGPRGGRSAFF,TGTGCCAGCAGCCAAACCGGGACAGGGCCTAGGGGGGGACGGTCAGCTTTCTTT
-,TRBJ1-2,many,15,TRBV7-2,CASSLGYSTNYGYTF,TGTGCCAGCAGCTTGGGGTACAGTACTAACTATGGCTACACCTTC
TRBD2,TRBJ2-7,many,17,TRBV27,CANRWRSSGVSSYEQYF,TGTGCCAACAGATGGCGCTCTAGCGGGGTTAGCTCCTACGAGCAGTACTTC
-,TRBJ2-1,many,16,TRBV6-2/TRBV6-3,CASTKGVAIEDNEQFF,TGTGCCAGCACCAAAGGAGTCGCCATCGAGGACAATGAGCAGTTCTTC
-,TRBJ1-1,-,13,TRBV20-1,CSARDVRNTEAFF,TGCAGTGCTAGAGACGTTCGGAACACTGAAGCTTTCTTT
TRBD2,TRBJ2-5,many,19,TRBV3-1,CASSQATLTSGGAQETQYF,TGTGCCAGCAGCCAAGCTACGCTAACTAGCGGGGGGGCCCAAGAGACCCAGTACTTC
TRBD2,TRBJ2-1,many,15,TRBV29-1,CSVEGGGPYYNEQFF,TGCAGCGTTGAGGGCGGGGGGCCCTACTACAATGAGCAGTTCTTC
TRBD1,TRBJ1-3,-,13,TRBV6-5,CASRPTGRNTIYF,TGTGCCAGCAGACCGACAGGGAGAAACACCATATATTTT
TRBD1,TRBJ2-5,many,15,TRBV12-3/TRBV12-4,CASSADQGARETQYF,TGTGCCAGCAGTGCCGATCAGGGGGCTAGGGAGACCCAGTACTTC